This T cell receptor (beta chain) was identified during a study of cytomegalovirus exposure and HLA in healthy donors (dated by TCRdb to 2015 to 2018). Study-level background: An earlier analysis of several hundred of the donors reported 250 to 350 Gb of sequence data and 117 million unique TCR beta sequences obtained from around 190 million T cells. Of the 398 genotyped donors, 80% to 90% were placed in the genetic ancestry cluster associated with self-reported Caucasian donors. Every discovery cohort repertoire had been produced on one sequencing platform. Class I and class II HLA loci were covered by the typing at four-digit resolution. The study was designed to test whether signatures of past pathogen exposure could be identified by cataloging public T cell receptors. A later analysis re-examined previously published TCR beta repertoires from roughly 650 donors and added high-resolution HLA genotyping to investigate patterns of TCR occurrence. Donor age, sex, ethnicity and CMV serostatus were compiled alongside the repertoire data. The study combined high-throughput TCR immunosequencing, statistical association of individual TCRs with disease status, and machine learning to predict cytomegalovirus infection status. An early release that covered about 600 HLA-typed donors contained around 300 gigabases of sequencing data and about 84 million unique TCR sequences. In a later genetic analysis, genome-wide SNP genotypes for about three fifths of the roughly 670 donors were used, and that subset was treated as a discovery cohort. Typing coverage varied by locus: roughly 620-640 donors for A, B, C, DRB1 and DQB1; roughly 500 for DQA1; 606 for DPA1; some 470 for DPB1. Along with the approximately 670-subject first cohort, a separate validation cohort of over 90 different subjects was used. Roughly five DR-DQ haplotypes were treated as single units for association and clustering because of strong linkage in the cohort. In the later analysis, no new phenotypic data were used to find candidate immune exposures; instead, reliance was placed on TCR beta sequences and their occurrence across donors. Using immunosequencing, the study profiled T cell repertoires from fewer than 850 subjects and related those repertoires to cytomegalovirus serostatus. An earlier analysis of several hundred of the donors applied high-throughput TCR beta sequencing to assess whether each TCR beta V gene segment acted as functional or pseudogenic. On average, 235,054 unique TCR beta nucleotide sequences were sequenced per donor among roughly 430 genotyped donors of the cohort, with about 17% of those sequences being non-productive. Results the study describes overall, beyond this receptor: V-gene and J-gene trimming of TCR beta chains was associated with a missense DCLRE1C variant in a later genetic analysis, and the association was replicated in an independent cohort. When HLA alleles, especially DR and DQ, strongly co-occurred, TCR associations were difficult to assign to individual alleles. The cohort was sequenced for TCR beta chains only, and without alpha or paired-chain data the features that could be detected were limited. The only immune exposure information available for the cohort was CMV serostatus. Most TCR sequences were seen in very few donors, while some public TCRs were found in many individuals. According to a later analysis, TCR association rates differed among HLA loci, with DRB1 alleles showing the most associated TCRs and HLA-C alleles showing the fewest. Broadly in line with IMGT annotations, most TCR beta V segments showed up in productive rearrangements about 90% or about 30% of the time in an earlier analysis of several hundred of the donors. According to a later analysis, most CMV-associated TCR beta chains appeared to be HLA-restricted, and the HLA associations seemed to be driven largely by CMV exposure. Correlated functional status among segregating V segments might be attributable to linkage disequilibrium, but an unknown experimental factor could not be ruled out. According to a later analysis, parvovirus B19, influenza, CMV and Epstein-Barr virus appeared linked to several top co-occurrence clusters. Because counts were too low, 15 to 20 rarely observed V segments, including chromosome 9 orphons, were excluded from the earlier analysis of a few hundred of the donors. The authors suggested that the approach could potentially be extended to other disease states and immunological phenotypes. The study gave a list of 150 to 200 TCR beta chains associated with cytomegalovirus. The classifier was reported to diagnose cytomegalovirus status with high specificity and sensitivity in both the original cohort and the validation cohort. Some IMGT-functional V segments, including TRBV6-2 and TRBV6-3, could not be distinguished by the 87-base-pair reads and were therefore excluded. In a later analysis, HLA-associated TCR beta chains were found to be more clonally expanded and to have lower generation probabilities than equally common non-associated chains. In a later genetic analysis, fewer N-insertions in productive TCRs were reported among donors in an Asian-associated ancestry cluster than the roughly 710-donor mean. A further reported finding was that TCR beta sequences accurately predicted the HLA-A and HLA-B alleles for most subjects in the first cohort. Because HLA typing was missing for some donors at each locus, association tests included only the typed subset. Sequencing depth was assumed to be roughly uniform across donors in the presence/absence analyses, though that assumption may not hold. Specific HLA alleles were associated with about 17,000 TCR beta sequences at a false discovery rate of 0.05 in a later analysis. In vitro tests confirmed that three of the cytomegalovirus-associated TCR beta chains recognize cytomegalovirus antigens. A cluster of highly shared sequence variants was judged likely to represent a technical artifact of the sequencing pipeline.

The cohort comprised approximately 700 healthy bone marrow donors. At the time of sampling, all cohort members were nominally healthy, though unrecorded immune exposures were likely present. The donor tested CMV seropositive, placing the donor among the approximately 290 seropositive members of the cohort. Each donor provided a peripheral blood sample, and peripheral blood mononuclear cells were used for TCR beta sequencing. The Qiagen DNeasy Blood Extraction Kit was used to extract genomic DNA from the blood cell samples. The germline V gene supplies CDR1 SGHRS and CDR2 YFSETQ. From its cysteine to its phenylalanine, the CDR3 spans 15 amino acids. Only the CDR3 portion is preserved as DNA: 45 bases, with reading frame beginning at the first base. Libraries were constructed by the immunoSEQ multiplex PCR assay. A mixture of 60 forward primers for TCR Vbeta segments and 13 reverse primers for TCR Jbeta segments was used in the multiplex PCR. A multiplex PCR assay on genomic DNA amplified the CDR3 region of rearranged TCR beta genes. On the Illumina HiSeq System, the amplified TCR beta libraries were sequenced as 87-base-pair reads. Processing in the source paper ran as follows. In a later analysis, tens of millions of unique TCR beta chains were counted across the 650 to 750 repertoires, and roughly 11 million of these chains were shared by at least two donors. To remove PCR and sequencing errors, raw reads were error-corrected and collapsed into unique sequences using a nearest-neighbor algorithm that merged closely related sequences. V, D and J gene segments were assigned by aligning CDR3 sequences to IMGT reference sequences. Each retained sequence needed at least a six-nucleotide match to both a V gene segment and a J gene segment. Rearrangements were called productive when the CDR3 lacked stop codons and stayed in frame with V and J; all others were non-productive. Following IMGT convention, CDR3 was defined as the stretch from the second conserved V-encoded cysteine up to the conserved J-encoded phenylalanine. The earlier analysis of more than 450 of the donors excluded sequences that lacked an unambiguous match to a single V gene segment. In an earlier analysis of some 590 of the donors, V segments were called functional above 56.7% productive rearrangements and were called segregating when the between-donor standard deviation exceeded 5%. A statistical classification framework was built to diagnose cytomegalovirus status from the catalog of TCR beta chain sequences. In a later analysis, V and J genes were assigned by comparing TCR nucleotide sequences against IMGT/GENE-DB human TR gene sequences. The TCRdist pipeline was used in a later analysis to assign CDR3 sequences and most-parsimonious VDJ recombination scenarios. In a later analysis, each TCR beta chain was defined by its CDR3 amino acid sequence together with its V-gene family, and reads lacking a unique V-gene family were excluded. A later analysis removed 450 to 600 highly shared, low-generation-probability nucleotide sequences to deal with suspected cross-contamination and a sequencing artifact. In a later analysis, a clonal expansion index for each public chain was calculated from normalized within-repertoire ranks of inferred template counts. A later analysis computed generation probabilities with a VDJ recombination model fitted to out-of-frame rearrangements, and checked the results against IGoR. Hypergeometric tests were used in a later analysis to score TCR-TCR, TCR-HLA and TCR-CMV co-occurrence, with a repertoire-size bias correction applied to the TCR pairs. To estimate false discovery rates, a later analysis permuted the HLA or CMV assignments 20 times. In a later analysis, co-occurring TCRs were grouped with DBSCAN, and TCRdist sequence similarity was added when clustering was performed within HLA-allele-positive subsets. Repertoires with fewer than 30,000 or more than 120,000 public chains were left out of co-occurrence clustering, as were a few repertoires with anomalous nucleotide sharing. The source is immuneACCESS, and TCRdb retained only in-frame sequences with V and J called. Part of the clones is not carried over; for the studies checked, unresolved V genes explain less than half of this, and the remainder is unexplained. V, J and clone size reflect that table, while D and trimming were determined from the DNA. Across this sample there are roughly 140,000 clones, with 60% to 85% seen only once. Roughly 6% of the sample goes to the ten largest clones.

With regard to this clone: Its antigen specificity is not known. Compared with germline, one end of the junction differs, possibly owing to a read error.

Here the chain combines TRBV5-1 and TRBJ2-1; 11 junctional bases match TRBD2. This TCR came from a man aged 45-65 years in good health and CMV-seropositive. Sequenced material: PBMCs. The base sequence is TGCGCCAGCAGCTTGGGCCCTAGCGGGGGGAATGGGCAGTTCTTC. Translated, this gives CASSLGPSGGNGQFF.